The clone carrying this T cell receptor beta chain was seen a handful of times. The V gene's germline CDR1 is SGHDN and CDR2 FVKESK. V was clipped by 3 bases and J by 2 bases; unmatched bases: 14. The CDR3 covers 20 residues. The data were obtained in a study of regulatory T cells in long-lasting Graves disease. Time point reported: newly diagnosed GD, antithyroid drugs for less than 3 months. From RNA extracted from PBMCs, the TCR library was made. Blood from the periphery, around 9 milliliters in all, was drawn into EDTA tubes. The authors built TCR beta libraries using iRepertoire HTBI primers and Arm-PCR of CDR3 regions. TCRdb re-called the multiplex PCR reads with MiXCR, one entry per CDR3 protein. The repertoire consists of a few hundred thousand distinct CDR3 sequences, with roughly 10% occurring once and the leading ten covering approximately 17%. These data were likewise used in another study, on T cells in Graves' hyperthyroidism and ophthalmopathy.

The origin of this receptor is a woman aged 18-35 years with Graves disease. The sample was peripheral blood mononuclear cells (PBMCs), taken at new diagnosis, from a patient treated with antithyroid drugs. This rearrangement joins TRBV14 to TRBJ2-2; 11 bases fit TRBD2. The CDR3 DNA reads as TGTGCCAGCAGCCACCACGGGACTAGCGGAACATTAGGAAACACCGGGGAGCTGTTTTTT. As protein: CASSHHGTSGTLGNTGELFF.